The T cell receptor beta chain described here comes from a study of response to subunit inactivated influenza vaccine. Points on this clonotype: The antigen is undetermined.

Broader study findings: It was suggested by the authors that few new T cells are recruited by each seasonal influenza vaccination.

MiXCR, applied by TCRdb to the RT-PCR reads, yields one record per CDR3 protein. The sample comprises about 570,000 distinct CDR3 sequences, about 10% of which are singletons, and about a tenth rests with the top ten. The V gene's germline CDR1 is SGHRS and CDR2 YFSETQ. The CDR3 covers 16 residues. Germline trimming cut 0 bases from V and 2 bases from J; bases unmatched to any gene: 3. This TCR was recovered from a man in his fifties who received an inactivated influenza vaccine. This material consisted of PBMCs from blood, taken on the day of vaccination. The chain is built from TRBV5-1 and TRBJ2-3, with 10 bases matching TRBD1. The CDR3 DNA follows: TGCGCCAGCAGCTTGGGACAGGGGGCTTACACAGATACGCAGTATTTT. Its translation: CASSLGQGAYTDTQYF.